This T cell receptor (beta chain) was observed in a study of blood T cell repertoires in COVID-19. This clone occurred once. The table came from immunoSEQ multiplex PCR; TCRdb's copy has only in-frame clones and leaves some out. The data show about 97,000 clones, 84% seen once. Trimming pared 3 bases from V and 5 bases from J, leaving 16 bases between. The V gene's germline CDR1 is MGHRA and CDR2 YSYEKL. The CDR3 is 16 amino acids. The sample comprised peripheral blood. V is TRBV4-1 and J is TRBJ2-2, with a weak D call TRBD1 (6 bases). The source is a man aged 35 to 55 with active or convalescent COVID-19. CDR3 sequence: CASSHGDTRSTGELFF. In DNA form, the CDR3 reads TGCGCCAGCAGCCACGGGGACACCCGGAGTACCGGGGAGCTGTTTTTT.